Following are 22 T cell receptor beta chains from one sample sequenced in a study of cytomegalovirus exposure and HLA in healthy donors. The PCR had 60 Vbeta and 13 Jbeta primers. Measured with immunoSEQ multiplex PCR; TCRdb has only the in-frame clones, and not every one. Of 150,000 to 200,000 clones in the sample, around 72% were seen once. Sequencing input: PBMCs. The source of these receptors is a man aged 40-49 years in good health and CMV-seropositive.

This sequence joins TRBV5-5 and TRBJ1-2; 7 bases are shared with TRBD1. Germline CDR1 SGHKS, CDR2 YYEKEE (reference sequence). The CDR3 has 13 amino acids. With 4 bases clipped from V and 4 bases from J, the junction kept 4 bases outside the gene matches. For the CDR3, the DNA is TGTGCCAGCAGCCTCCAGGGGGTCTATGGCTACACCTTC. Residues: CASSLQGVYGYTF. Drawing the rest from reference TRBV5-5 and TRBJ1-2, the complete variable domain is DAGVTQSPTHLIKTRGQQVTLRCSPISGHKSVSWYQQVLGQGPQFIFQYYEKEERGRGNFPDRFSARQFPNYSSELNVNALLLGDSALYLCASSLQGVYGYTFGSGTRLTVV.

The chain uses TRBV5-1 and TRBJ1-4; D not resolved. Germline loops: CDR1 SGHRS, CDR2 YFSETQ. Trimming shortened V by 0 bases and J by 0 bases, and 6 bases separated the two germline ends. The CDR3 is 15 amino acids. CDR3 amino acids: CASSLASPTNEKLFF. The CDR3 nucleotides are TGCGCCAGCAGCTTGGCCAGTCCAACTAATGAAAAACTGTTTTTT.

The rearrangement uses TRBV25-1 and TRBJ1-1; D gene ambiguous. Germline loops: CDR1 MGHDK, CDR2 SYGVNS. There are 14 residues in the CDR3. Trimming took 7 bases from V and 3 from J, leaving 15 bases between them. The CDR3 spells CASTADGGHTEAFF. The DNA for the CDR3 is TGTGCCAGCACAGCGGACGGCGGGCACACTGAAGCTTTCTTT. The whole variable domain, remainder taken from reference TRBV25-1 and TRBJ1-1, is EADIYQTPRYLVIGTGKKITLECSQTMGHDKMYWYQQDPGMELHLIHYSYGVNSTEKGDLSSESTVSRIRTEHFPLTLESARPSHTSQYLCASTADGGHTEAFFGQGTRLTVV.

The CDR3 DNA follows: TGTGCCAGCTCACCATTGGGGGCGAAAGATAATGAAAAACTGTTTTTT. This translates into CASSPLGAKDNEKLFF. The chain combines TRBV18 with TRBJ1-4, with D possibly TRBD1 on 6 matching bases. Germline loops: CDR1 KGHSH, CDR2 LQKENI. Trimming stripped 2 bases from V and 4 bases from J, with 14 bases between. There are 16 residues in the CDR3.

As concerns this clone: This CDR3 fails to terminate in the conserved phenylalanine or tryptophan, so it likely reflects a read error. The CDR3, as DNA: TGTGCCAGCAGTGCCAGCGGGGGTCGTACCTACGAGCAGTACCTC. It specifies CASSASGGRTYEQYL. The gene calls are TRBV9 and TRBJ2-7, with 8 bases lining up with TRBD2. This CDR3 spans 15 amino acids. The junction had 9 bases not matched to a gene; V was cut back by 5 bases and J by 2 bases. Per germline, CDR1 SGDLS and CDR2 YYNGEE.

The DNA of the CDR3 is TGTGCCAGCAGCTTGATGGGGGGTGGGAACGAGCAGTACTTC. Protein product: CASSLMGGGNEQYF. The V call is TRBV5-4, the J call TRBJ2-7; tentative D call: TRBD2 (6 bases). CDR1 and CDR2 from the germline V gene are SGHNT and YYREEE (reference sequence). Trimming left V 1 base short and J 5 bases short, with 13 bases between. The CDR3 has 14 amino acids.

The rearrangement uses TRBV5-1 and TRBJ2-1; D is perhaps TRBD1 (5 bases). CDR1 is SGHRS and CDR2 is YFSETQ in the germline V gene. V was clipped by 0 bases and J by 0 bases, with 13 bases between them. This CDR3 is built from 17 residues. CDR3 amino acids: CASSLGRIDSSYNEQFF. As DNA, the CDR3 is TGCGCCAGCAGCTTGGGCAGGATCGACAGCTCCTACAATGAGCAGTTCTTC.

The V call is TRBV18, the J call TRBJ1-1, with D tentatively TRBD1 (5 bases). The CDR3 runs to 17 residues. Germline loops: CDR1 KGHSH, CDR2 LQKENI. Trimming removed 1 base at V and 0 bases at J, with 15 bases between. The CDR3 sequence: CASSPQRPGLMNTEAFF. DNA of the CDR3: TGTGCCAGCTCACCACAACGTCCAGGGCTGATGAACACTGAAGCTTTCTTT.

This clone has a single count. The chain uses TRBV19 and TRBJ1-5; D remains ambiguous. Per germline, CDR1 LNHDA and CDR2 SQIVND (reference sequence). This CDR3 contains 17 residues. The V gene lost 1 base and the J gene lost 1 base, with 14 bases spanning the gap. In DNA form, the CDR3 reads TGTGCCAGTAGTATAGCCCGCGGTGTCCAGAGCAATCAGCCCCAGCATTTT. Amino acids: CASSIARGVQSNQPQHF. The full variable domain, in which reference TRBV19 and TRBJ1-5 provide the parts outside the CDR3, is DGGITQSPKYLFRKEGQNVTLSCEQNLNHDAMYWYRQDPGQGLRLIYYSQIVNDFQKGDIAEGYSVSREKKESFPLTVTSAQKNPTAFYLCASSIARGVQSNQPQHFGDGTRLSIL.

V usage is TRBV19 and J usage is TRBJ2-5; D is possibly TRBD2 (5 bases). The CDR3 sequence is 13 residues long. The V gene lost 3 bases and the J gene lost 4 bases, with 9 bases spanning the gap. Germline V CDR1 and CDR2: LNHDA, SQIVND (reference sequence). CDR3 nucleotide sequence: TGTGCCAGTAGTATGGTAGGGAGAGAGACCCAGTACTTC. Protein sequence: CASSMVGRETQYF.

The chain uses TRBV7-3 and TRBJ2-1; 11 bases map to TRBD2. CDR3 length: 16 amino acids. V was clipped by 2 bases and J by 4 bases; unmatched bases: 4. Germline loops: CDR1 SGHTA, CDR2 FQGTGA. The CDR3 region has the DNA TGTGCCAGCAGCTTAGTAGCGGGGGGGCTATACAATGAGCAGTTCTTC. Its translation: CASSLVAGGLYNEQFF.

The chain is built from TRBV6-5 and TRBJ2-1, with a weak D call TRBD1 (6 bases). The CDR3 loop spans 15 amino acids. The germline gives CDR1 MNHEY, CDR2 SVGAGI. V was cut by 1 base and J by 7 bases, with 14 bases left in between. CDR3 DNA sequence: TGTGCCAGCAGTTACTTCTCGGGACATATGAATGAGCAGTTCTTC. This translates into CASSYFSGHMNEQFF.

This sequence joins TRBV6-4 and TRBJ2-1; D might be TRBD1 (5 bases). Germline V gene data show CDR1 as MRHNA and CDR2 as SNTAGT. The V end lost 4 bases, the J end lost 6 bases, and 19 bases lay between the germline ends. The CDR3 has 16 residues. The CDR3 loop reads CASSVNPGSFGNEQFF. CDR3 bases: TGTGCCAGCAGTGTTAACCCAGGGTCTTTTGGCAATGAGCAGTTCTTC.

DNA of the CDR3: TGTGCCAGCAGCGTAGACGGTACAACTAATGAAAAACTGTTTTTT. This gives the protein CASSVDGTTNEKLFF. This rearrangement joins TRBV9 to TRBJ1-4; D not certain. The V end was cut by 0 bases, the J end by 0 bases, with 6 bases between. CDR3 size: 15 residues. CDR1 and CDR2 (germline): SGDLS, YYNGEE. The full variable domain, rest sourced from reference TRBV9 and TRBJ1-4, is DSGVTQTPKHLITATGQRVTLRCSPRSGDLSVYWYQQSLDQGLQFLIQYYNGEERAKGNILERFSAQQFPDLHSELNLSSLELGDSALYFCASSVDGTTNEKLFFGSGTQLSVL.

The V call is TRBV7-9, the J call TRBJ1-5; no clear D. The length of the CDR3 is 14 residues. The ends were cut back, 1 base at V and 7 bases at J, with 11 bases in the middle. From germline, CDR1 is SEHNR and CDR2 FQNEAQ (reference sequence). The CDR3 loop reads CASSLDGSRQPQHF. In DNA form, the CDR3 reads TGTGCCAGCAGCTTAGACGGCTCGAGGCAGCCCCAGCATTTT.

The chain recombines TRBV6-9 with TRBJ2-2; D call uncertain. The CDR3 is made up of 12 amino acids. With 5 bases removed from V and 6 bases from J, the gap between germline ends came to 7 bases. The germline gives CDR1 MNHGY, CDR2 SVAAGI. CDR3 in amino acids: CASSREAGELFF. The CDR3 bases are TGTGCCAGCAGTCGAGAGGCCGGGGAGCTGTTTTTT.

This clone was detected only a few times. CDR3 coding DNA: TGTGCCAGCAGACTCATTGCCGGGGAGCTGTTTTTT. Encoded protein: CASRLIAGELFF. V usage is TRBV25-1 and J usage is TRBJ2-2, with D uncertain. Deletions cut 6 bases from V and 6 bases from J, with 8 bases between. Looked up from germline, CDR1 is MGHDK and CDR2 is SYGVNS. The CDR3 extends over 12 amino acids.

The chain uses TRBV6-6 and TRBJ1-3, with TRBD1 as a possible D gene (6 bases). This CDR3 has 14 residues. From germline, CDR1 is MNHNY and CDR2 SVGAGI (reference sequence). V was trimmed by 6 bases and J by 0 bases, leaving 9 bases between them. The CDR3 DNA sequence: TGTGCCAGCAGACAACAGGGCTCTGGAAACACCATATATTTT. Residues: CASRQQGSGNTIYF.

This clone was seen once. The rearrangement joins TRBV7-2 to TRBJ1-4; 7 nucleotides match TRBD1. This CDR3 has 15 residues. Per the germline V gene, CDR1 is SGHTA and CDR2 is FQGNSA. The trim removed 1 base at V and 7 bases at J, leaving 6 bases unmatched. CDR3 bases: TGTGCCAGCAGCTTAGGTGCAGGGGGTGGTGAAAAACTGTTTTTT. Encoded protein: CASSLGAGGGEKLFF.

The rearrangement joins TRBV7-3 to TRBJ1-4; 9 positions match TRBD1. This CDR3 has 13 amino acids. V shed 5 bases, J shed 10 bases, and the junction held 5 bases outside the gene matches. Germline V gene sequence: CDR1 SGHTA, CDR2 FQGTGA. CDR3 protein: CASSITGGGKLFF. CDR3 bases: TGTGCCAGCAGCATTACAGGGGGCGGAAAACTGTTTTTT.

This clone appeared a few times. This rearrangement joins TRBV6-5 to TRBJ1-1; D possibly corresponds to TRBD1 (6 bases). CDR3 length: 13 amino acids. Germline loops: CDR1 MNHEY, CDR2 SVGAGI. V lost 7 bases and J lost 8, with 17 bases in between. The CDR3 spells CASTEGGVREAFF. DNA of the CDR3: TGTGCCAGCACAGAAGGGGGTGTCAGAGAAGCTTTCTTT.

This clone turned up a few times. The V and J genes are TRBV6-6 and TRBJ1-5; TRBD1 might be the D (6 bases). The CDR3 length is 15 residues. Germline CDR1 MNHNY, CDR2 SVGAGI (reference sequence). V lost 6 bases and J 7 bases, leaving 19 bases between the germline ends. The CDR3 here is CASRESRQARQPQHF. The DNA of the CDR3 is TGTGCCAGCAGAGAGTCGAGACAGGCGAGGCAGCCCCAGCATTTT.